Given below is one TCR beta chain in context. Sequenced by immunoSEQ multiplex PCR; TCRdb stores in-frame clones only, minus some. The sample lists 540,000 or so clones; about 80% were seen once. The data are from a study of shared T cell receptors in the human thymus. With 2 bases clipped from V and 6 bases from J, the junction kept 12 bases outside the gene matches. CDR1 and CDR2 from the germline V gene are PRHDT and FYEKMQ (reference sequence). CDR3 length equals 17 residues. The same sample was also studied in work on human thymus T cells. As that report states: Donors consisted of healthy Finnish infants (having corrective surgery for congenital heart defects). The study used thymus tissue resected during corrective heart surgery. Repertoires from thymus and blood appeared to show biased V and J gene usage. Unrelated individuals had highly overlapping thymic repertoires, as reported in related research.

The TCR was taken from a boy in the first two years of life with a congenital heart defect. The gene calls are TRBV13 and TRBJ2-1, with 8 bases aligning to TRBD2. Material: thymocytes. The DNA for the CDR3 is TGTGCCAGCAGCTTAAGGGTAAAGCGGGAGTTGGTCAATGAGCAGTTCTTC. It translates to CASSLRVKRELVNEQFF.